This TCR beta chain was found in a study of CD8+ T cells in alopecia areata. Once RNA had been extracted, it was reverse transcribed into cDNA to act as the sequencing template. Profiled with immunoSEQ multiplex PCR; TCRdb holds only in-frame clones, not every one. Counted here are about 180,000 clones, around 71% occurring once; the ten biggest clones make up 9.5% to 12%. Per germline, CDR1 MNHEY and CDR2 SMNVEV (reference sequence). CDR3 length: 14 amino acids. The V and J ends lost 0 bases and 0 bases respectively, with 2 bases between them. The sample in question was CD8+ T cells sorted from blood, obtained at week 0. The chain couples TRBV27 to TRBJ2-2; no definite D call. The TCR comes from a human donor with alopecia areata. CDR3 in DNA: TGTGCCAGCAGTTTATCAGCGAACACCGGGGAGCTGTTTTTT. Its protein product is CASSLSANTGELFF.